This T cell receptor (beta chain) was found in a study of post-analysis software for immune sequencing data. Overall study context: Progressive-relapsing, secondary progressive and relapsing-remitting multiple sclerosis were among the disease courses included. Study-wide findings and caveats: F-measure co-clustering was strong for batch-matched samples. Multiple sclerosis patients had significantly lower normalized Chao1 diversity than controls. Five TRBV segments, including TRBV5-6, TRBV5-1 and TRBV20-1, were more frequent in patients than controls.

CDR3 length: 16 amino acids. Looked up from germline, CDR1 is SGHRS and CDR2 is YFSETQ. V lost 4 bases to trimming and J lost 3 bases, with 14 bases between them. In the case of this clonotype: What it binds is unknown.

TCR beta libraries were prepared from cDNA with unique molecular identifiers. It was from roughly 1.1 to 9.2 million T cells that some 470,000 cDNA molecules came. TCRdb reanalysed the PCR reads using MiXCR and keeps one entry per CDR3 protein. There are roughly 670,000 distinct CDR3 sequences in the sample; roughly three fifths occur only once, and 10% to 12% lies in the top ten. This clonotype was sampled from a girl aged 2-10 years with multiple sclerosis. The chain carries TRBV5-1 and TRBJ1-6, with D possibly TRBD1 on 5 matching bases. The specimen was blood. Here the CDR3 DNA reads TGCGCCAGCAGCCTGCAGGGTAGGGACTATAATTCACCCCTCCACTTT. Amino acids: CASSLQGRDYNSPLHF.